The rows below give T cell receptor beta chains drawn from one sample of a study of T cell responses to AZD1222 COVID-19 vaccine. TCRdb's table, derived via immunoSEQ multiplex PCR, lists solely in-frame clones and lacks some. The table lists approximately 160,000 clones, about nine tenths of them singletons. The input for sequencing was peripheral blood, taken on day 0 of AZD1222 vaccination. These receptor sequences come from an adult in good health. The CDR3 runs from the conserved cysteine through the conserved F or W. D genes are given only for firm matches. The size entry is marked missing in some rows and otherwise reads once, few, many or a size class.

J	V	size	D	CDR3	DNA
TRBJ1-2	TRBV11-3	.	.	CASSLEEPTGPLNYGYTF	TGTGCCAGCAGCTTAGAGGAACCAACAGGGCCCCTTAACTATGGCTACACCTTC
TRBJ2-7	TRBV21-1	.	.	CASSKGNGLYEQYF	TGTGCCAGCAGCAAAGGGAACGGCCTCTACGAGCAGTACTTC
TRBJ2-7	TRBV10-2	few	TRBD1	CASRVGQGIYEQYF	TGCGCCAGCAGAGTCGGACAGGGGATCTACGAGCAGTACTTC
TRBJ2-5	TRBV4-2	.	.	CASSQGVTQYF	TGTGCCAGCAGCCAAGGAGTAACCCAGTACTTC
TRBJ1-1	TRBV24-1	.	TRBD1	CATSDTGTGGEAFF	TGTGCCACCAGTGATACCGGGACAGGGGGTGAAGCTTTCTTT
TRBJ1-5	TRBV28	.	.	CASSFQGWNQPQHF	TGTGCCAGCAGTTTTCAGGGTTGGAATCAGCCCCAGCATTTT
TRBJ2-7	TRBV6-1	.	.	CASSERGYEQYF	TGTGCCAGCAGTGAGAGGGGCTACGAGCAGTACTTC
TRBJ1-2	TRBV15	.	TRBD1	CATSPGGFLYGYTF	TGTGCCACCAGCCCAGGGGGCTTTCTCTATGGCTACACCTTC
TRBJ2-7	TRBV6-1	once	TRBD1	CASSELVIQWEDRGLREQYF	TGTGCCAGCAGTGAACTGGTGATCCAATGGGAGGACAGGGGGCTGAGGGAGCAGTACTTC
TRBJ2-5	TRBV20-1	.	.	CSARDWETQYF	TGCAGTGCTAGAGATTGGGAGACCCAGTACTTC
TRBJ1-4	TRBV4-1	few	TRBD1	CASSRLGTGVEKLFF	TGCGCCAGCAGCCGCCTGGGGACAGGGGTGGAAAAACTGTTTTTT
TRBJ1-2	TRBV5-1	.	.	CASSLAGFYGYTF	TGCGCCAGCAGCTTGGCGGGGTTCTATGGCTACACCTTC
TRBJ2-2	TRBV6-1	few	TRBD2	CASSKSGEGTGELFF	TGTGCCAGCAGTAAGAGCGGGGAGGGCACCGGGGAGCTGTTTTTT
TRBJ1-3	TRBV18	.	.	CASSRISGGSGNTIYF	TGTGCCAGCTCACGAATAAGCGGGGGCTCTGGAAACACCATATATTTT
TRBJ2-7	TRBV7-3	.	TRBD1	CASSLGQGGGNEQYF	TGTGCCAGCAGCCTGGGACAGGGAGGGGGAAACGAGCAGTACTTC
TRBJ1-2	TRBV5-4	.	.	CASSLEALNYGYTF	TGTGCCAGCAGCTTGGAGGCACTCAACTATGGCTACACCTTC
TRBJ1-4	TRBV7-9	.	TRBD1	CASSSEGALYGKLFF	TGTGCCAGCAGCTCGGAGGGGGCTCTCTATGGAAAACTGTTTTTT
TRBJ2-2	TRBV2	.	.	CASSEALLDTGELFF	TGTGCCAGCAGTGAAGCGCTTCTGGACACCGGGGAGCTGTTTTTT
TRBJ1-4	TRBV19	.	.	CASSMVWDEKLFF	TGTGCCAGTAGTATGGTCTGGGATGAAAAACTGTTTTTT
TRBJ1-2	TRBV2	.	TRBD1	CASRLAGTGEGYTF	TGTGCCAGCCGCTTAGCCGGGACAGGGGAAGGCTACACCTTC
TRBJ1-2	TRBV18	.	.	CASSPDGEGGYTF	TGTGCCAGCTCCCCGGACGGGGAGGGTGGCTACACCTTC
TRBJ1-2	TRBV18	.	.	CASSPLGGESGYTF	TGTGCCAGCTCACCCCTGGGAGGGGAGAGTGGCTACACCTTC
TRBJ2-7	TRBV4-1	.	TRBD1	CASSQRTGVYEQYF	TGCGCCAGCAGCCAAAGGACAGGGGTTTACGAGCAGTACTTC
TRBJ2-5	TRBV6-5	.	TRBD1	CASSYSRDRGQETQYF	TGTGCCAGCAGTTACTCGCGGGACAGGGGCCAAGAGACCCAGTACTTC
TRBJ1-2	TRBV3-1/TRBV3-2	.	.	CASSQDRFAAGYTF	TGTGCCAGCAGCCAAGATAGATTTGCCGCTGGCTACACCTTC
TRBJ2-3	TRBV10-2	.	TRBD1	CASKGAASTDTQYF	TGCGCCAGTAAGGGGGCTGCTAGCACAGATACGCAGTATTTT
TRBJ1-1	TRBV3-1/TRBV3-2	.	TRBD1	CASSLGQGAGTEAFF	TGTGCCAGCAGCCTGGGACAGGGGGCTGGCACTGAAGCTTTCTTT
TRBJ1-1	TRBV29-1	.	.	CSVVKGGNTEAFF	TGCAGCGTTGTAAAGGGCGGGAACACTGAAGCTTTCTTT
TRBJ2-7	TRBV23-1	.	.	CASSPRGGEAYEQYF	TGCGCCAGCAGTCCTAGGGGAGGCGAGGCCTACGAGCAGTACTTC
TRBJ1-2	TRBV14	.	TRBD1	CASSQQTGGYTF	TGTGCCAGCAGCCAACAGACAGGGGGCTACACCTTC
TRBJ1-1	TRBV18	.	TRBD1	CASSLQGANTEAFF	TGTGCCAGCTCACTACAGGGGGCTAACACTGAAGCTTTCTTT
TRBJ2-3	TRBV6-5	once	TRBD2	CASRPSGGAPDTQYF	TGTGCCAGCAGACCCAGCGGGGGGGCCCCAGATACGCAGTATTTT
TRBJ1-4	TRBV2	few	.	CASRVLGRTTNEKLFF	TGTGCCAGCAGGGTCCTGGGAAGGACAACTAATGAAAAACTGTTTTTT
TRBJ2-6	TRBV6-5	.	.	CASSYRASGANVLTF	TGTGCCAGCAGTTACCGGGCATCTGGGGCCAACGTCCTGACTTTC
TRBJ1-3	TRBV6-5	.	TRBD1	CASSRQGPAGNTIYF	TGTGCCAGCAGTCGACAGGGGCCCGCTGGAAACACCATATATTTT
TRBJ1-1	TRBV18	once	.	CASSPFLGGDTEAFF	TGTGCCAGCTCACCATTCTTAGGAGGGGACACTGAAGCTTTCTTT
TRBJ1-2	TRBV29-1	.	.	CSVEDRPGDGYTF	TGCAGCGTTGAAGACCGACCAGGGGATGGCTACACCTTC
TRBJ2-3	TRBV18	.	.	CASSPGVATDTQYF	TGTGCCAGCTCACCAGGGGTTGCCACAGATACGCAGTATTTT
TRBJ1-2	TRBV28	.	TRBD1	CASSETGGSGYTF	TGTGCCAGCAGCGAGACAGGGGGCTCTGGCTACACCTTC
TRBJ1-1	TRBV11-2	.	.	CASSRGSGAFF	TGTGCCAGCAGCAGGGGATCAGGAGCTTTCTTT
TRBJ1-1	TRBV19	.	TRBD1	CASSRTGRADTEAFF	TGTGCCAGTAGTAGGACAGGGCGAGCCGACACTGAAGCTTTCTTT
TRBJ1-1	TRBV27	.	TRBD1	CASRPLQGENTEAFF	TGTGCCAGCAGACCATTACAGGGGGAGAACACTGAAGCTTTCTTT
TRBJ1-6	TRBV5-4	.	.	CASSLGHASPNSPLHF	TGTGCCAGCAGCTTGGGCCACGCCTCGCCTAATTCACCCCTCCACTTT
TRBJ2-1	TRBV27	.	TRBD2	CASSLSLAGGTNNEQFF	TGTGCCAGCAGTTTATCGCTAGCGGGGGGCACTAACAATGAGCAGTTCTTC
TRBJ1-1	TRBV10-1	.	TRBD1	CASSEGTGDTEAFF	TGCGCCAGCAGTGAGGGGACAGGGGACACTGAAGCTTTCTTT
TRBJ1-1	TRBV7-3	.	.	CASSLMRAGAPNTEAFF	TGTGCCAGCAGCTTAATGAGAGCAGGGGCCCCGAACACTGAAGCTTTCTTT
TRBJ2-1	TRBV7-2	.	.	CATSGQYYNEQFF	TGTGCCACGTCCGGACAATACTACAATGAGCAGTTCTTC
TRBJ2-5	TRBV5-5	.	.	CASSGGAQQETQYF	TGTGCCAGCAGCGGGGGAGCGCAACAAGAGACCCAGTACTTC
TRBJ1-5	TRBV10-3	.	.	CAISESGSNQPQHF	TGTGCCATCAGTGAGTCGGGTAGCAATCAGCCCCAGCATTTT
TRBJ2-7	TRBV7-2	.	.	CASSLAGFYEQYF	TGTGCCAGCAGCTTGGCGGGGTTCTACGAGCAGTACTTC
TRBJ1-1	TRBV7-3	.	.	CASSLSRGTEAFF	TGTGCCAGCAGCTTAAGCAGGGGCACTGAAGCTTTCTTT
TRBJ1-2	TRBV7-2	.	.	CASRGFEGSTYYGYTF	TGTGCCAGCAGAGGCTTTGAGGGCTCCACGTACTATGGCTACACCTTC
TRBJ1-1	TRBV7-9	.	TRBD1	CASSHDRGLPEAFF	TGTGCCAGCAGCCACGACAGGGGGCTTCCTGAAGCTTTCTTT
TRBJ1-1	TRBV4-2	.	.	CASSQDRRGFAEAFF	TGTGCCAGCAGCCAAGACCGCAGGGGATTCGCTGAAGCTTTCTTT
TRBJ1-1	TRBV2	.	.	CASSETQKRNTEAFF	TGTGCCAGCAGTGAAACACAAAAAAGGAACACTGAAGCTTTCTTT
TRBJ1-1	TRBV11-1	.	.	CASSLVLGQSTEAFF	TGTGCCAGCAGCTTAGTTTTAGGACAGAGCACTGAAGCTTTCTTT